This T cell receptor (beta chain) was sequenced in a study of blood T cells in healthy people across ages. Germline values: CDR1 GTSNPN, CDR2 SVGIG (reference sequence). Trimming cost V 3 bases and J 2 bases; bases outside gene matches: 4. The CDR3 runs to 14 residues. With a J-beta primer mix and a sample-barcoded 5' primer, a second PCR ran about 6 to 11 cycles. TCRdb re-analysed the 5' RACE reads in MiXCR, keeping a single row per CDR3 protein. In the table there are roughly 900,000 distinct CDR3 sequences, around 46% of which are singletons. Donors gave 9 to 10 milliliters of peripheral blood apiece.

The sequence was obtained from a man aged 30 to 39 in good health. The specimen was blood. The gene calls are TRBV30 and TRBJ2-7, with 10 bases aligning to TRBD1. The CDR3 nucleotides are TGTGCCTGGAGCACGACAGGGGGCCCCTACGAGCAGTACTTC. As protein: CAWSTTGGPYEQYF.